Listed below are T cell receptor beta chains from one sample, sequenced in a study of blood T cell repertoires in COVID-19. Assay used: immunoSEQ multiplex PCR; TCRdb lists only in-frame clones, some missing. The sample lists approximately 220,000 clones, about four fifths occurring once. The sample consisted of PBMCs or T cells enriched from blood (not recorded which). The receptors shown here come from a woman in her forties or fifties who had been exposed to COVID-19. Each CDR3 is given with its conserved first and last residue. The D gene is left open where the match is weak.

TRBV2,TRBD1,CASKRQGSFTDTQYF
TRBV2,TRBD2,CATHSDSGGAWEQFF
TRBV3-1/TRBV3-2,NA,CASSRNRADSRSGYTF
TRBV9,TRBD2,CASTSSGGETQYF
TRBV4-1,NA,CASSQVEQNTNTGELFF
TRBV15,NA,CATSRFGGTDTQYF
TRBV11-2,NA,CASSLTGPPTGYGYTF
TRBV5-1,NA,CASSSNRGNTIYF
TRBV5-1,NA,CASSRTVQGNSPLHF
TRBV28,NA,CAITSQEAGYTF
TRBV19,TRBD1,CASSILRTGRNYGYTF
TRBV4-3,NA,CASSQDKGQLQGYTF
TRBV28,TRBD1,CASSGQGIRWTEAFF
TRBV12-5,NA,CASGLGHLYEQYF
TRBV30,TRBD2,CAWSGGLAGASTDTQYF
TRBV19,NA,CASSQGLAANYGYTF
TRBV29-1,NA,CSVGGGSTIYF
TRBV29-1,NA,CSVEAQLYGYTF
TRBV19,TRBD2,CASSGATSGANVLTF
TRBV7-9,NA,CASSSTGVANEKLFF
TRBV19,TRBD1,CASSGQGQSYGYTF
TRBV29-1,TRBD1,CSVRTGPYTEAFF
TRBV2,NA,CASSEAGGVLYGYTF
TRBV7-2,TRBD2,CASSPLAGGNTGELFF
TRBV27,NA,CASSQGRTNEKLFF
TRBV27,TRBD1,CASSRGRGRNEQFF
TRBV21-1,NA,CASSKGEGGTGHIRYNSPLHF
TRBV7-9,NA,CASSFRGYEQYF
TRBV5-1,TRBD2,CASSLTSGGSNTGELFF
TRBV7-2,TRBD2,CASSPTSPGLAGGEQFF
TRBV5-1,NA,CASSLGGLADGYTF
TRBV20-1,TRBD1,CSAGTGGFF
TRBV9,TRBD1,CASSVGDWGTGHGYTF
TRBV5-1,NA,CASSLESRASYEQYF
TRBV9,NA,CASSGGANTEAFF
TRBV5-1,NA,CASSERGTSYNEQFF
TRBV6-6,TRBD1,CASSFPGQGSGNTIYF
TRBV18,NA,CASSPRPGDTQYF
TRBV7-2,NA,CASSLTRGELFF
TRBV9,NA,CASGGRWGDTQYF
TRBV9,NA,CASSLDSPSGYTF
TRBV2,TRBD1,CASSVGQGGTEAFF
TRBV28,TRBD2,CASGSGGGSYEQYF
TRBV10-2,TRBD1,CASSESTGALRQAFF
TRBV5-1,NA,CASSLGGQSGIQYF
TRBV28,TRBD1,CASRRQGPIPGELFF